This section outlines one T cell receptor beta chain sequence together with its context. Its antigen is not identified. The data derive from a study of T cell responses to AZD1222 COVID-19 vaccine. Study-wide points: Repertoire samples came only from after the peak T cell response. Two AZD1222 doses significantly raised spike-specific TCR breadth and depth over controls.

The repertoire was sequenced with immunoSEQ multiplex PCR; TCRdb's copy has only in-frame clones and lacks some. The sample records approximately 100,000 clones, around 87% being singletons. This TCR came from an adult who received the AZD1222 COVID-19 vaccine. Sequenced material: peripheral blood, taken 28 days after the second AZD1222 dose.

The CDR3 DNA follows: TGTGCCACCAGTGATTTGTACCCACTAGCGGGGGGCACAGATACGCAGTATTTT. It encodes CATSDLYPLAGGTDTQYF. V and J are TRBV24-1 and TRBJ2-3; 11 bases match TRBD2. Germline V gene data show CDR1 as KGHDR and CDR2 as SFDVKD. After removal of 0 bases from V and 1 base from J, the junction contained 5 bases not matched to a gene. CDR3 length: 18 amino acids.